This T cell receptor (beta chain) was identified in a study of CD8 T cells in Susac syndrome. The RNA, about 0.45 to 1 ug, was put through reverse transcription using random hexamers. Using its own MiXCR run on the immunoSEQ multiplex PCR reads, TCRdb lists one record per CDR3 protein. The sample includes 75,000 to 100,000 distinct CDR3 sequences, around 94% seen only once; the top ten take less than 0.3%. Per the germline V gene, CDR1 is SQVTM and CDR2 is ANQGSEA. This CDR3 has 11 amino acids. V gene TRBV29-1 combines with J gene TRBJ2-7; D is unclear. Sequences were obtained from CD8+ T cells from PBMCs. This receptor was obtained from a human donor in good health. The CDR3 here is CSASEKSEQYF. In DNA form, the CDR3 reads TGCAGTGCATCGGAGAAGAGCGAGCAGTACTTC.